The clone carrying this T cell receptor beta chain was seen only a few times. Antigen specificity is unknown. For the second PCR, which ran for about 7 to 11 cycles, a sample-barcoded 5' primer and a J-beta primer mix were used. Per-sample output comprised a minimum of 3 million paired-end reads containing CDR3. Using its own MiXCR run on the 5' RACE reads, TCRdb lists one record per CDR3 protein. Of 1.5 million to 2 million distinct CDR3 sequences in the sample, roughly two fifths were seen once. This sample stems from a study of blood T cells in healthy people across ages. Study findings and constraints: The unsorted PBMCs prevented any conclusive comparison of naive versus antigen-experienced cells.

There are 16 residues in the CDR3. V dropped 7 bases and J dropped 1 base, with 14 bases sitting between them. The germline V gene encodes CDR1 SGHTA and CDR2 FQGNSA. The genes are TRBV7-2 and TRBJ2-6, with D possibly matching TRBD2 (5 bases). This sequence originates from a human donor in good health. Material for sequencing was blood. The CDR3 region is CASNSRETSGANVLTF. The CDR3 DNA sequence: TGTGCCAGCAACAGTCGGGAAACATCTGGGGCCAACGTCCTGACTTTC. Filled out from reference TRBV7-2 and TRBJ2-6, the complete variable domain reads GAGVSQSPSNKVTEKGKDVELRCDPISGHTALYWYRQSLGQGLEFLIYFQGNSAPDKSGLPSDRFSAERTGGSVSTLTIQRTQQEDSAVYLCASNSRETSGANVLTFGAGSRLTVL.